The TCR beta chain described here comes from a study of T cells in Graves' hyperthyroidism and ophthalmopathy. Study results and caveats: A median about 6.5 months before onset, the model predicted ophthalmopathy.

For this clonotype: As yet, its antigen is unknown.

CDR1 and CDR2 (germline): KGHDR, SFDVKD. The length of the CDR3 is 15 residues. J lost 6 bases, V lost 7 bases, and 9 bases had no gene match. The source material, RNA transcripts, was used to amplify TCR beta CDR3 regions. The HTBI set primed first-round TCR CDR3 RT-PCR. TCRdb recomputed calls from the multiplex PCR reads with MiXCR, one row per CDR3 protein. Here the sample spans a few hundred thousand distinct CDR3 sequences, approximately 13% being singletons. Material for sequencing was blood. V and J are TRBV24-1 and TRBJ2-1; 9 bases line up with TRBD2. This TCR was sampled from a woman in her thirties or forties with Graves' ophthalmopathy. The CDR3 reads CATSPPSGTGNEQFF. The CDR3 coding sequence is TGTGCCACCAGCCCCCCTAGCGGGACGGGCAATGAGCAGTTCTTC.